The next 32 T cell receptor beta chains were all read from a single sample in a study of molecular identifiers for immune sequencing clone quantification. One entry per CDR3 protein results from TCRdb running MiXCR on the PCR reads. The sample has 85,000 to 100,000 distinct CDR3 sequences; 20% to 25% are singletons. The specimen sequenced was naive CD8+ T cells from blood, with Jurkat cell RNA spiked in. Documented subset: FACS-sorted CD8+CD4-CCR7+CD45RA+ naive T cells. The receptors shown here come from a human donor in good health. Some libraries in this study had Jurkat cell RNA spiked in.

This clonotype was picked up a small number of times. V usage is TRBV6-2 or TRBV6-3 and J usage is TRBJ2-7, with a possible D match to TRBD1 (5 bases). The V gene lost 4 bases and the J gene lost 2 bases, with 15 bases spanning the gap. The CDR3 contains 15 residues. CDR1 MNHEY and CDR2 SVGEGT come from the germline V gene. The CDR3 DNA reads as TGTGCCAGCAGTTCCCTCCTGGGGCATCCCTACGAGCAGTACTTC. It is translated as CASSSLLGHPYEQYF.

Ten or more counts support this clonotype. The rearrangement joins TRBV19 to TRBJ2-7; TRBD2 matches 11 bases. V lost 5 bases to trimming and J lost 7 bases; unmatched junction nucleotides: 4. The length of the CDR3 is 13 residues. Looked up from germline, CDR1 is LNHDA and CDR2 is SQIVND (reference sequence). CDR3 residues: CASSLTSGSEQYF. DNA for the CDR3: TGTGCCAGTAGTCTCACTAGCGGGAGTGAGCAGTACTTC. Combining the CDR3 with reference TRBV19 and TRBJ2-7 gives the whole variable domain DGGITQSPKYLFRKEGQNVTLSCEQNLNHDAMYWYRQDPGQGLRLIYYSQIVNDFQKGDIAEGYSVSREKKESFPLTVTSAQKNPTAFYLCASSLTSGSEQYFGPGTRLTVT.

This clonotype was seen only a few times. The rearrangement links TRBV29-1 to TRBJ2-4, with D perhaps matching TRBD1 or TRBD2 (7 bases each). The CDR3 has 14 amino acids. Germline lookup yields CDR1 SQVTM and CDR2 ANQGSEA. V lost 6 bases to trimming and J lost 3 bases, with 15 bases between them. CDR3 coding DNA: TGCAGCGTGTTCACAGGGGAGGGCAAAAACATTCAGTACTTC. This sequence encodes CSVFTGEGKNIQYF.

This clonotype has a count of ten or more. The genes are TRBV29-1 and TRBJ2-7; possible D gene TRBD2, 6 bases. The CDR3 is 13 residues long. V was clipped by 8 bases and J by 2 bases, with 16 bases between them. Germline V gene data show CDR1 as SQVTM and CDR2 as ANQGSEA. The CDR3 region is CSSTGTSPYEQYF. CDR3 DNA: TGCAGCTCCACCGGGACTTCCCCCTACGAGCAGTACTTC.

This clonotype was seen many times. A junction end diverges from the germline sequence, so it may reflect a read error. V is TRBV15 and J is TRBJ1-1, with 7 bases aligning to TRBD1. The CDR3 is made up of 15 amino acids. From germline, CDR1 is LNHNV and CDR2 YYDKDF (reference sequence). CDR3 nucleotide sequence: TGTGCCACCAGCAGAGTAGAGACAGGGAACACCGAAGCTTTCTTT. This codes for CATSRVETGNTEAFF.

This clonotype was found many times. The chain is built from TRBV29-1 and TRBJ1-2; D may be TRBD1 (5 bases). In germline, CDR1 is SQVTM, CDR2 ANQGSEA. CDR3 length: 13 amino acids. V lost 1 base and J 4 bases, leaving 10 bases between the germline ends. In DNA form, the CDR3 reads TGCAGCGTTGAAGTTCCCGGGACCTATGGCTACACCTTC. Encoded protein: CSVEVPGTYGYTF.

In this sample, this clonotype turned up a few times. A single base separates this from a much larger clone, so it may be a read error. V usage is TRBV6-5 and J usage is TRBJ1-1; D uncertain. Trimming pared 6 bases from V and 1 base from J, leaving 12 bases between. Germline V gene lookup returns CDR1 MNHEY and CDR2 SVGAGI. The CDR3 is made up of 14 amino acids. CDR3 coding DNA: TGTGCCAGCAGCCCTAGGGCAGCGAACACTGAAGCTTTCTTT. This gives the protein CASSPRAANTEAFF.

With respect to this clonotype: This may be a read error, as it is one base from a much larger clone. The CDR3 DNA reads as TGTGCCAGCACCTTGCGGGAGTTGGACCAAGAGACCCAGTACTTC. Translation gives CASTLRELDQETQYF. The chain employs TRBV28 and TRBJ2-5, with TRBD2 matching over 7 bases. The CDR3 length is 15 residues. V was clipped by 7 bases and J by 0 bases; unmatched bases: 8. CDR1 and CDR2 from the germline V gene are MDHEN and SYDVKM.

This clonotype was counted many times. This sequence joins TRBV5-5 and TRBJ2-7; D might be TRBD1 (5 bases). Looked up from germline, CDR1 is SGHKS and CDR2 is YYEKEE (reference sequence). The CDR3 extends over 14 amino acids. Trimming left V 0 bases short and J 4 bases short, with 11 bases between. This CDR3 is CASSLAGRDYEQYF. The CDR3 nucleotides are TGTGCCAGCAGCTTGGCGGGCAGGGATTACGAGCAGTACTTC. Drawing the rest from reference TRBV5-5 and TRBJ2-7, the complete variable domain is DAGVTQSPTHLIKTRGQQVTLRCSPISGHKSVSWYQQVLGQGPQFIFQYYEKEERGRGNFPDRFSARQFPNYSSELNVNALLLGDSALYLCASSLAGRDYEQYFGPGTRLTVT.

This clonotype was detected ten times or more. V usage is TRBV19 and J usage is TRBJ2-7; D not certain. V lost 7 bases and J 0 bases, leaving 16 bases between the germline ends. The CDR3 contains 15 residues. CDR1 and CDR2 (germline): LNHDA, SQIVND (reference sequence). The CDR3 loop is CASTAAAESSYEQYF. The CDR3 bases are TGTGCCAGTACCGCCGCCGCGGAAAGCTCCTACGAGCAGTACTTC.

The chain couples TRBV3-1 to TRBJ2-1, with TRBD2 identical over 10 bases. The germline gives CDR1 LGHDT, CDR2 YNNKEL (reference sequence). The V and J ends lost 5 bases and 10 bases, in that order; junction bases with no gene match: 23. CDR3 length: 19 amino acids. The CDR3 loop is CASSDVTGNLLAGPGEQFF. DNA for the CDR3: TGTGCCAGCAGCGATGTGACAGGGAACTTACTAGCGGGACCAGGGGAGCAGTTCTTC.

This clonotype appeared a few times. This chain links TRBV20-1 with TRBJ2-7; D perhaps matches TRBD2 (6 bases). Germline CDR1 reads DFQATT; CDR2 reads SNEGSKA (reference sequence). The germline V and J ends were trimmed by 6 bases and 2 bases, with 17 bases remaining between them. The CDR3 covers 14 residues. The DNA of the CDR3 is TGCAGTGCCCGAACAACGGGACTGGCCTACGAGCAGTACTTC. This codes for CSARTTGLAYEQYF.

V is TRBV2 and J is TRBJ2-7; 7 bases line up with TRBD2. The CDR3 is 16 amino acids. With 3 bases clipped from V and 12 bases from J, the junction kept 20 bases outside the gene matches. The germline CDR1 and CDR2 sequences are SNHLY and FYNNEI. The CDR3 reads CASSDRAGVGGAPPYF. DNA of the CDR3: TGTGCCAGCAGTGATCGGGCGGGGGTTGGGGGAGCTCCGCCGTACTTC.

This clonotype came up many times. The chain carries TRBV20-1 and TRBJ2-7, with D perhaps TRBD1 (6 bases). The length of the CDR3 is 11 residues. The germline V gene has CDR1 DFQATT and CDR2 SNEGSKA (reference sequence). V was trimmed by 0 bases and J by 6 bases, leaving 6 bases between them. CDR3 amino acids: CSARETGEQYF. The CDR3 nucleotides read TGCAGTGCTAGAGAGACAGGCGAGCAGTACTTC.

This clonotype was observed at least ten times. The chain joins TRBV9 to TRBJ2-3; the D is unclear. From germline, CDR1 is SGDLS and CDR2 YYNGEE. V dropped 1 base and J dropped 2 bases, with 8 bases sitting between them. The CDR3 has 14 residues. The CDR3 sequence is CASSVYPDTDTQYF. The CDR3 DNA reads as TGTGCCAGCAGCGTATATCCAGACACAGATACGCAGTATTTT.

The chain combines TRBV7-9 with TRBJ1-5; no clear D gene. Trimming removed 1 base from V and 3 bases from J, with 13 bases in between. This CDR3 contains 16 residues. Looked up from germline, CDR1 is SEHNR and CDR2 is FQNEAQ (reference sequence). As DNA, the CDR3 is TGTGCCAGCAGCTTAGGTGGGGTATATAACAATCAGCCCCAGCATTTT. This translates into CASSLGGVYNNQPQHF.

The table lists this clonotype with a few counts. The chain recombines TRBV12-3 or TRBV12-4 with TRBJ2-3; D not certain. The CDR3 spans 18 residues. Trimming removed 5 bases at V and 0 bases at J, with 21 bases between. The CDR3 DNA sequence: TGTGCCAGCAGTCCTTCTTTTGGTGGAGAAGCTAGCACAGATACGCAGTATTTT. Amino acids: CASSPSFGGEASTDTQYF.

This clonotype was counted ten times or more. CDR3 amino acids: CAWSVLVGSRTDTQYF. CDR3 sequence (DNA): TGTGCCTGGAGTGTACTTGTGGGGTCCCGCACAGATACGCAGTATTTT. The genes are TRBV30 and TRBJ2-3; no definite D call. V was clipped by 0 bases and J by 1 base, with 14 bases between them. Germline V gives CDR1 GTSNPN, CDR2 SVGIG (reference sequence). The CDR3 is made up of 16 amino acids.

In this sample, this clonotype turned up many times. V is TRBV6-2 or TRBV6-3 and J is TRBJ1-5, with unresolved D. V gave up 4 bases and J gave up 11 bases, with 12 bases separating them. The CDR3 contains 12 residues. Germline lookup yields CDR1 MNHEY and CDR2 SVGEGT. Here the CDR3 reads CASSLPSRSQHF. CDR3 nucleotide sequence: TGTGCCAGCAGTTTACCTAGCCGGTCCCAGCATTTT.

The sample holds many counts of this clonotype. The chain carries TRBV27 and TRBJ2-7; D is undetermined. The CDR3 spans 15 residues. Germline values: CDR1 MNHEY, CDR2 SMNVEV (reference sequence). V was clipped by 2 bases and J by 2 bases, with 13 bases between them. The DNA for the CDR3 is TGTGCCAGCAGTTTACACCCACAGAGTGCCTACGAGCAGTACTTC. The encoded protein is CASSLHPQSAYEQYF.

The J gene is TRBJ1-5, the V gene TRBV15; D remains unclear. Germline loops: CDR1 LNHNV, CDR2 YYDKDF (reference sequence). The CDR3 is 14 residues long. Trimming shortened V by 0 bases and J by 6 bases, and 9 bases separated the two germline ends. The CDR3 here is CATSRDCGPQPQHF. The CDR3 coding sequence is TGTGCCACCAGCAGAGATTGTGGGCCTCAGCCCCAGCATTTT. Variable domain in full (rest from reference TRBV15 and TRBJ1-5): DAMVIQNPRYQVTQFGKPVTLSCSQTLNHNVMYWYQQKSSQAPKLLFHYYDKDFNNEADTPDNFQSRRPNTSFCFLDIRSPGLGDTAMYLCATSRDCGPQPQHFGDGTRLSIL.

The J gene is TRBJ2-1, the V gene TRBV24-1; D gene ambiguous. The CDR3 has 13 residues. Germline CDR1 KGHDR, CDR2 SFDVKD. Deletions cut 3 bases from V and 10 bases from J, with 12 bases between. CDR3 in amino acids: CATSDSGAGEQFF. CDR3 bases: TGTGCCACCAGTGATAGTGGAGCTGGAGAGCAGTTCTTC.

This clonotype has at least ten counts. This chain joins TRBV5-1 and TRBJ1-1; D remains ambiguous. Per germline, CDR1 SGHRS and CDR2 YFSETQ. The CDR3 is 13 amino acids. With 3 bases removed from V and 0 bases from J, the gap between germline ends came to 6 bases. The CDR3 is CASSWSMNTEAFF. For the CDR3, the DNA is TGCGCCAGCAGCTGGAGCATGAACACTGAAGCTTTCTTT. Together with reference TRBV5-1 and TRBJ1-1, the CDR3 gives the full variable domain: KAGVTQTPRYLIKTRGQQVTLSCSPISGHRSVSWYQQTPGQGLQFLFEYFSETQRNKGNFPGRFSGRQFSNSRSEMNVSTLELGDSALYLCASSWSMNTEAFFGQGTRLTVV.

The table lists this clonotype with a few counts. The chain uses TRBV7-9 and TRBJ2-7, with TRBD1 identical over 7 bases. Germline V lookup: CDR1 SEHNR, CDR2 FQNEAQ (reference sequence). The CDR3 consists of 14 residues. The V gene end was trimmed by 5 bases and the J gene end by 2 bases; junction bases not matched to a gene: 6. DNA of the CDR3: TGTGCCAGCAGCCAGGGGGACGGAACCTACGAGCAGTACTTC. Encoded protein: CASSQGDGTYEQYF.

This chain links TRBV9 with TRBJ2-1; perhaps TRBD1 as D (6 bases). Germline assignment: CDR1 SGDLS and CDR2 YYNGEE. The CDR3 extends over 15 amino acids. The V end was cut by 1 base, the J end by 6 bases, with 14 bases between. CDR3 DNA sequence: TGTGCCAGCAGCGTATCCGGCTCCAGGGGCAATGAGCAGTTCTTC. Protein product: CASSVSGSRGNEQFF.

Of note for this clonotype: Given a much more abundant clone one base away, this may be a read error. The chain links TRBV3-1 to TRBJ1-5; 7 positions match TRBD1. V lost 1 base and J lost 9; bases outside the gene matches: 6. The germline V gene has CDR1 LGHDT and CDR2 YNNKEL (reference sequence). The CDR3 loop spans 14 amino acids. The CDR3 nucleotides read TGTGCCAGCAGCCAAGGACAGGGTGATCGGCCCCAGCATTTT. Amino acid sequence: CASSQGQGDRPQHF.

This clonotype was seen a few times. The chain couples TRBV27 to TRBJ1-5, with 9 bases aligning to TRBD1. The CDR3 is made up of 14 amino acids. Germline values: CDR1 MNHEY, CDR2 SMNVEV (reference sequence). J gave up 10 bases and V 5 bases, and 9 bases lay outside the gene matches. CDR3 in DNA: TGTGCCAGCAGTACAGGGGGCTCAGTTCACCCCCAGCATTTT. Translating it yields CASSTGGSVHPQHF.

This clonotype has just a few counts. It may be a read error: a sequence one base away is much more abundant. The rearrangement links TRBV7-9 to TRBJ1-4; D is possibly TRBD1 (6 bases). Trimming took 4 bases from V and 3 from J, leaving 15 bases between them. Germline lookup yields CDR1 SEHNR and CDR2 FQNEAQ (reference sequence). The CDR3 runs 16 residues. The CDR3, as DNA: TGTGCCAGCAGCTCCGGACAGATCGGAGCTAATGAAAAACTGTTTTTT. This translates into CASSSGQIGANEKLFF.

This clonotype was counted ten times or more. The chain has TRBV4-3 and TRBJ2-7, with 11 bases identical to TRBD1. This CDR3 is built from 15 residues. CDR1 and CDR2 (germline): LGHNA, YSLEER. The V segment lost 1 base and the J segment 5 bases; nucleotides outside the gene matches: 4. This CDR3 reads CASSQGTGGVNEQYF. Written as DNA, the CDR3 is TGCGCCAGCAGCCAAGGGACAGGGGGCGTGAACGAGCAGTACTTC.

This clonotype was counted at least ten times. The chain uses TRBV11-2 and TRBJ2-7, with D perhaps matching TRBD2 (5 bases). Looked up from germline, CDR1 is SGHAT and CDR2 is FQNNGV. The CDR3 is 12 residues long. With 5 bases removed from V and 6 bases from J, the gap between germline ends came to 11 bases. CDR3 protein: CASSLTRGEQYF. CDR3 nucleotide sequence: TGTGCCAGCAGCCTCACCCGGGGCGAGCAGTACTTC.

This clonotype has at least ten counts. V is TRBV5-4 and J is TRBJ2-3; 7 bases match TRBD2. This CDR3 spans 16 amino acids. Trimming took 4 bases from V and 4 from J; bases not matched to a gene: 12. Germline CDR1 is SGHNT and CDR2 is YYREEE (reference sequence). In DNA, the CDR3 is TGTGCCAGCAGCGGGAGGGGCGGGAGAGGGGCAGATACGCAGTATTTT. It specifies CASSGRGGRGADTQYF.

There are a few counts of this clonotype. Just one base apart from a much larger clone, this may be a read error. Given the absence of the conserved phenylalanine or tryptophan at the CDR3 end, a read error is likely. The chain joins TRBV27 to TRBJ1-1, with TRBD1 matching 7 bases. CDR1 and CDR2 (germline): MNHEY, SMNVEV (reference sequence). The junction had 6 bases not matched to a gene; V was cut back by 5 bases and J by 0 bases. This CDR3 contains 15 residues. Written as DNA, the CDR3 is TGTGCCAGCAGTCCCTGGGACAGCATGAACACTGAAGCTTTCCTT. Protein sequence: CASSPWDSMNTEAFL.